Below are 10 T cell receptor beta chains sequenced from a single sample in a study of OX40 agonist ivuxolimab in advanced cancers. The repertoire was sequenced with immunoSEQ multiplex PCR; TCRdb's copy has only in-frame clones and lacks some. This sample has approximately 20,000 clones, with 88% found just once. This specimen was CD4+ or CD8+ T cells sorted from blood, taken in a trial of the OX40 agonist ivuxolimab. These receptors all stem from an adult with an advanced solid tumor such as melanoma, head and neck, liver or kidney cancer.

This rearrangement joins TRBV27 to TRBJ2-7; TRBD2 agrees at 7 bases. Germline CDR1 is MNHEY and CDR2 is SMNVEV (reference sequence). With V trimmed by 3 bases and J by 0 bases, 5 bases remained unmatched. This CDR3 is built from 15 residues. As DNA, the CDR3 is TGTGCCAGCAGTTTTTCCTCGGGAGGCTCCTACGAGCAGTACTTC. Translating gives CASSFSSGGSYEQYF.

The chain links TRBV7-9 to TRBJ2-5; possible D gene TRBD1, 6 bases. The germline V and J ends were trimmed by 3 bases and 4 bases, with 12 bases remaining between them. The CDR3 spans 14 residues. Germline V gene lookup returns CDR1 SEHNR and CDR2 FQNEAQ (reference sequence). CDR3 protein: CASSFPLGGETQYF. CDR3 DNA: TGTGCCAGCAGCTTCCCCCTAGGGGGAGAGACCCAGTACTTC.

The chain combines TRBV14 with TRBJ2-1; 15 bases are a match to TRBD2. Germline-derived CDR1 and CDR2 are SGHDN and FVKESK. The CDR3 has 18 residues. The J segment lost 4 bases and the V segment lost 0 bases, leaving 4 bases of the junction unmatched. The DNA of the CDR3 is TGTGCCAGCAGCCAAGAGTCGGGACTAGCGGGAGGTTACAATGAGCAGTTCTTC. Protein product: CASSQESGLAGGYNEQFF.

The chain recombines TRBV10-1 with TRBJ2-7, with 9 bases aligning to TRBD1. The germline CDR1 and CDR2 sequences are WNHNN and SYGVQD (reference sequence). This CDR3 comprises 15 residues. V lost 6 bases, J lost 0 bases, and 6 bases stayed unmatched. CDR3 in amino acids: CASSTGTGHSYEQYF. CDR3 DNA sequence: TGCGCCAGCAGCACCGGGACAGGGCACTCCTACGAGCAGTACTTC.

The V gene is TRBV6-1, the J gene TRBJ1-2; 11 bases line up with TRBD1. The V and J ends lost 4 bases and 4 bases, in that order; junction bases with no gene match: 17. CDR3 length: 19 residues. Germline V gene sequence: CDR1 MNHNS, CDR2 SASEGT. CDR3 in DNA: TGTGCCAGCAGTGGGGACAGGGGGGAAGATATGATGACTTTCTATGGCTACACCTTC. Translated, it gives CASSGDRGEDMMTFYGYTF.

This clone has only one observation. The genes are TRBV27 and TRBJ1-1, with a tentative D call TRBD1 (5 bases). Germline CDR1 MNHEY, CDR2 SMNVEV (reference sequence). The CDR3 consists of 14 residues. V was shortened by 2 bases and J by 1 base, with 8 bases between the two germline ends. CDR3 in amino acids: CASSLIGANTEAFF. The CDR3 DNA reads TGTGCCAGCAGTTTAATAGGGGCGAACACTGAAGCTTTCTTT.

The CDR3 region is CASKESGNTIYF. CDR3 bases: TGTGCCAGTAAAGAGTCTGGAAACACCATATATTTT. This chain joins TRBV19 and TRBJ1-3; unclear D gene. V was pared by 7 bases and J by 1 base, with 5 bases between. This CDR3 region has 12 residues. CDR1 LNHDA and CDR2 SQIVND come from the germline V gene (reference sequence).

The chain employs TRBV5-6 and TRBJ1-4; TRBD1 might be the D (5 bases). The germline V and J ends were trimmed by 2 bases and 8 bases, with 10 bases remaining between them. Germline CDR1 and CDR2: SGHDT and YYEEEE. This CDR3 is built from 13 residues. CDR3 DNA: TGTGCCAGCAGCTTCGGGGGAACGGAAAAACTGTTTTTT. It encodes CASSFGGTEKLFF.

This clone was seen a single time. The V and J genes are TRBV5-1 and TRBJ2-1, with D possibly called TRBD1 or TRBD2 (6 bases each). The CDR3 has 15 amino acids. Germline V gene lookup returns CDR1 SGHRS and CDR2 YFSETQ. V shed 4 bases and J shed 4 bases, with 15 bases lying between them. For the CDR3, the DNA is TGCGCCAGCAGCAATCGGGGGCCAAGTTACAATGAGCAGTTCTTC. The encoded protein is CASSNRGPSYNEQFF. The full variable domain, its missing parts supplied by reference TRBV5-1 and TRBJ2-1, is KAGVTQTPRYLIKTRGQQVTLSCSPISGHRSVSWYQQTPGQGLQFLFEYFSETQRNKGNFPGRFSGRQFSNSRSEMNVSTLELGDSALYLCASSNRGPSYNEQFFGPGTRLTVL.

This sequence joins TRBV13 and TRBJ1-5; D is ambiguous. The germline V and J ends were trimmed by 0 bases and 1 base, with 4 bases remaining between them. Germline V gene data show CDR1 as PRHDT and CDR2 as FYEKMQ (reference sequence). The CDR3 sequence is 14 residues long. The CDR3 region is CASSLGQSNQPQHF. CDR3 bases: TGTGCCAGCAGCTTAGGACAGAGCAATCAGCCCCAGCATTTT.